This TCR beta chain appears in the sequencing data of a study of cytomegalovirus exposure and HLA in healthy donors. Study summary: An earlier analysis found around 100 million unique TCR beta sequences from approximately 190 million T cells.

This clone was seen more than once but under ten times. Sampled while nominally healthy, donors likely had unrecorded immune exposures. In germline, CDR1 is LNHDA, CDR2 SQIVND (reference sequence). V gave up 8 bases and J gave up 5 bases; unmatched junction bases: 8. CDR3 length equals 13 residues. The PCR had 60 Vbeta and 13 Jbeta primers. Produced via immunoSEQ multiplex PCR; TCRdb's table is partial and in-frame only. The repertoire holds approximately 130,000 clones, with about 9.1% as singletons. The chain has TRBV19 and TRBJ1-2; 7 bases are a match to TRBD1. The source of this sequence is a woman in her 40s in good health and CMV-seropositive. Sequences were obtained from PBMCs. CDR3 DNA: TGTGCCAGTCGCGCGGACAGGCGGTATGGCTACACCTTC. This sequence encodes CASRADRRYGYTF.